Sequencing of this TCR beta chain was carried out in a study of shared clonotypes between healthy human individuals. Generated by immunoSEQ multiplex PCR, the TCRdb table keeps only in-frame clones and is missing some. This sample has about 490,000 clones, with less than 80% found just once. This clone was detected many times. Sequencing input: PBMCs. The TCR was taken from a woman aged 40-49 years in good health. Some clones in this sample may be carry-over from other donors' samples.

The CDR3 DNA sequence: TGCAGCGAGGAGCGGGAGGGTTCAGATACGCAGTATTTT. It yields the protein CSEEREGSDTQYF. The rearrangement uses TRBV29-1 and TRBJ2-3, with 10 bases aligning to TRBD2. The trim removed 7 bases at V and 4 bases at J, leaving 5 bases unmatched. In germline, CDR1 is SQVTM, CDR2 ANQGSEA. The CDR3 consists of 13 residues.